This record covers a single T cell receptor beta chain. The data originate from a study of blood T cell repertoires in COVID-19. Study summary: In each case, the material was cDNA or gDNA derived from T cells, B-cell-depleted T cells, or PBMCs.

The V gene lost 0 bases and the J gene lost 5 bases, with 11 bases spanning the gap. The CDR3 is 15 residues long. Germline CDR1 is SGDLS and CDR2 is YYNGEE. Ages ranged from about 18 to 100 years, with residence in 24 US areas. TCRdb's table, derived via immunoSEQ multiplex PCR, lists solely in-frame clones and lacks some. Of roughly 250,000 clones listed, 90% to 95% were seen once; the top ten hold approximately 2%. The sample taken for sequencing was PBMCs or T cells enriched from blood (not recorded which). The rearrangement uses TRBV9 and TRBJ2-2, with D possibly TRBD2 on 6 matching bases. This receptor was identified in a woman aged 18-30 years who had recovered from COVID-19. The CDR3 coding sequence is TGTGCCAGCAGCGTAGGGAGGGCCGGAACCGGGGAGCTGTTTTTT. This translates into CASSVGRAGTGELFF.